Listed below are T cell receptor beta chains from one sample, sequenced in a study of response to subunit inactivated influenza vaccine. TCRdb fed the RT-PCR reads into MiXCR, producing one record per CDR3 protein. Counted here are 650,000 to 800,000 distinct CDR3 sequences, approximately 18% occurring once; the ten biggest clones make up around 9.9%. The input for sequencing was PBMCs from blood, taken 5 days after vaccination. These receptors came from a man aged 50 to 60 who received an inactivated influenza vaccine. Both conserved end residues are part of each CDR3. Each record gives: J gene, clone size, V gene, CDR3 length, CDR3 protein. Expanded clones are given a class, and other clones once, few, many or no size at all.

J: TRBJ2-1; size: -; V: TRBV12-3/TRBV12-4; length: 14; CDR3: CASSPSGGSAVQFF
J: TRBJ1-2; size: few; V: TRBV6-1; length: 13; CDR3: CASNPGRIYGYTF
J: TRBJ2-7; size: many; V: TRBV12-3/TRBV12-4; length: 13; CDR3: CASSIGRGYEQYF
J: TRBJ1-4; size: -; V: TRBV4-1; length: 14; CDR3: CASSQPNGGEKLFF
J: TRBJ2-5; size: few; V: TRBV20-1; length: 15; CDR3: CSASGTSATQETQYF
J: TRBJ2-4; size: -; V: TRBV20-1; length: 15; CDR3: CSARWSGGPKNIQYF
J: TRBJ1-4; size: -; V: TRBV6-1; length: 14; CDR3: CASRTGTAPEKLFF
J: TRBJ2-2; size: few; V: TRBV5-1; length: 14; CDR3: CASKQADGTGELFF
J: TRBJ2-7; size: many; V: TRBV20-1; length: 12; CDR3: CSAHRQGEEQYF
J: TRBJ2-7; size: -; V: TRBV7-2; length: 14; CDR3: CASSSTGGEYEQYF
J: TRBJ2-3; size: -; V: TRBV12-3/TRBV12-4; length: 16; CDR3: CASSLGSGGVTDTQYF
J: TRBJ1-1; size: -; V: TRBV6-1; length: 12; CDR3: CASSELRGEAFF
J: TRBJ1-2; size: -; V: TRBV28; length: 15; CDR3: CASSSSGFLVGGYTF
J: TRBJ1-6; size: -; V: TRBV4-2; length: 13; CDR3: CASSQDNGSPLHF
J: TRBJ2-7; size: -; V: TRBV27; length: 13; CDR3: CASTGFRDNEQYF
J: TRBJ2-7; size: many; V: TRBV5-1; length: 13; CDR3: CASSLENTYEQYF
J: TRBJ2-7; size: -; V: TRBV28; length: 19; CDR3: CASSPRIGLAGGVAYEQYF
J: TRBJ2-2; size: few; V: TRBV20-1; length: 16; CDR3: CSAREVGHPRTGELFF
J: TRBJ1-6; size: many; V: TRBV27; length: 15; CDR3: CASSPRSSYNSPLHF
J: TRBJ2-7; size: many; V: TRBV20-1; length: 14; CDR3: CSARAGQGIYEQYF
J: TRBJ2-5; size: -; V: TRBV28; length: 13; CDR3: CASTGTGPSAQYF
J: TRBJ1-6; size: few; V: TRBV7-6; length: 16; CDR3: CASSSGQGFYNSPLHF